One and the same sample provided the 25 T cell receptor beta chains below, sequenced in a study of blood T cell repertoires in COVID-19. Clones were read by immunoSEQ multiplex PCR, and TCRdb kept only the in-frame ones, dropping some. This sample has some 200,000 clones, with almost 85% found just once. The specimen was peripheral blood. All receptors derive from a woman aged 50 to 65 with active or convalescent COVID-19.

V usage is TRBV10-3 and J usage is TRBJ1-1, with a tentative D call TRBD1 (6 bases). The V end lost 9 bases, the J end lost 5 bases, and 22 bases lay between the germline ends. The germline V gene has CDR1 ENHRY and CDR2 SYGVKD. The CDR3 sequence is 15 residues long. The CDR3 is CAIGWGQGGKTEAFF. CDR3 nucleotides: TGTGCCATTGGATGGGGGCAGGGCGGAAAAACTGAAGCTTTCTTT.

This chain joins TRBV10-3 and TRBJ2-3, with 8 bases that match TRBD1. The CDR3 is made up of 13 amino acids. Germline V gene lookup returns CDR1 ENHRY and CDR2 SYGVKD. J gave up 6 bases and V 6 bases, and 5 bases lay outside the gene matches. The CDR3 nucleotides are TGTGCCATCAGCCCGGGACAGGTGGATACGCAGTATTTT. It codes for CAISPGQVDTQYF.

J is TRBJ2-5 and V is TRBV10-3, with TRBD2 identical over 9 bases. Per germline, CDR1 ENHRY and CDR2 SYGVKD. There are 14 residues in the CDR3. Germline trimming cut 3 bases from V and 3 bases from J; bases unmatched to any gene: 2. The CDR3 nucleotides read TGTGCCATCAGTGAACGCGGGGGGGAAGAGACCCAGTACTTC. The encoded protein is CAISERGGEETQYF.

V usage is TRBV2 and J usage is TRBJ1-4; D uncertain. V shed 7 bases and J shed 0 bases, with 9 bases lying between them. This CDR3 spans 14 amino acids. Germline V gene data show CDR1 as SNHLY and CDR2 as FYNNEI. CDR3 amino acids: CASTRLATNEKLFF. DNA of the CDR3: TGTGCCAGCACCCGGCTAGCAACTAATGAAAAACTGTTTTTT.

This clone was found once. CDR3 protein: CASSPTSGSSYEQYF. The CDR3 nucleotides are TGCGCCAGCAGCCCGACTAGCGGGAGCTCCTACGAGCAGTACTTC. The chain has TRBV5-1 and TRBJ2-7, with 12 positions matching TRBD2. Germline loops: CDR1 SGHRS, CDR2 YFSETQ. The CDR3 extends over 15 amino acids. The V and J ends lost 4 bases and 0 bases, in that order; junction bases with no gene match: 2.

V is TRBV5-8 and J is TRBJ1-1, with TRBD1 matching 8 bases. The CDR3 contains 16 residues. With 5 bases clipped from V and 1 base from J, the junction kept 10 bases outside the gene matches. The germline gives CDR1 SGHTS, CDR2 YDEGEE. The DNA of the CDR3 is TGTGCCAGCAGTTCCGGACAGGGCGAATGGAACACTGAAGCTTTCTTT. This encodes CASSSGQGEWNTEAFF.

This chain joins TRBV30 and TRBJ1-2, with TRBD1 as a possible D gene (5 bases). Germline V gives CDR1 GTSNPN, CDR2 SVGIG (reference sequence). V was clipped by 1 base and J by 8 bases, with 17 bases between them. CDR3 length: 14 residues. CDR3 residues: CAWSGTSSARGYTF. CDR3 bases: TGTGCCTGGAGTGGGACATCGTCGGCCCGGGGCTACACCTTC.

This clone came up once. J is TRBJ1-1 and V is TRBV5-5, with a possible D match to TRBD1 (5 bases). This CDR3 region has 16 residues. The germline V and J ends were trimmed by 2 bases and 2 bases, with 16 bases remaining between them. Germline loops: CDR1 SGHKS, CDR2 YYEKEE (reference sequence). The CDR3 coding sequence is TGTGCCAGCAGCTTACGCTTTGGACGGACAAACACTGAAGCTTTCTTT. Amino acids: CASSLRFGRTNTEAFF.

The chain combines TRBV11-2 with TRBJ2-3; D not certain. Deletions cut 1 base from V and 2 bases from J, with 10 bases between. CDR3 length: 15 amino acids. The V gene's germline CDR1 is SGHAT and CDR2 FQNNGV. DNA for the CDR3: TGTGCCAGCAGCTTAGCGCACAGACCCACAGATACGCAGTATTTT. Its translation: CASSLAHRPTDTQYF.

V is TRBV3-1 (or the pseudogene TRBV3-2) and J is TRBJ1-3, with a possible D match to TRBD1 (5 bases). CDR1 LGHDT and CDR2 YNNKEL come from the germline V gene (reference sequence). With 3 bases removed from V and 9 bases from J, the gap between germline ends came to 18 bases. The CDR3 loop spans 15 amino acids. As DNA, the CDR3 is TGTGCCAGCAGCCATCCGGGGGAATCGGGTAGCACCATATATTTT. Translating gives CASSHPGESGSTIYF.

This clone has only one observation. The V gene is TRBV5-1, the J gene TRBJ2-2; TRBD2 agrees at 13 bases. This CDR3 is built from 14 residues. Germline V gives CDR1 SGHRS, CDR2 YFSETQ. V was clipped by 9 bases and J by 5 bases; unmatched bases: 4. The chain's CDR3 is CATRTSGSTGELFF. The DNA of the CDR3 is TGCGCCACCCGGACTAGCGGGAGTACCGGGGAGCTGTTTTTT.

This CDR3 is CASREGTDTQYF. CDR3 sequence (DNA): TGTGCCAGCAGGGAGGGCACAGATACGCAGTATTTT. The chain combines TRBV3-1 (or the pseudogene TRBV3-2) with TRBJ2-3, with a possible D match to TRBD2 (5 bases). The length of the CDR3 is 12 residues. Germline-derived CDR1 and CDR2 are LGHDT and YNNKEL (reference sequence). Trimming removed 6 bases from V and 1 base from J, with 5 bases in between.

In nucleotides, the CDR3 is TGCGCCAGCAGCTTGATCGGGGGGGCGATTGTCACAGATACGCAGTATTTT. Translating gives CASSLIGGAIVTDTQYF. The chain joins TRBV5-1 to TRBJ2-3; 8 bases map to TRBD2. The CDR3 runs to 17 residues. CDR1 and CDR2 (germline): SGHRS, YFSETQ. Trimming took 1 base from V and 2 from J; bases not matched to a gene: 9.

The chain links TRBV7-7 to TRBJ1-1, with D unclear. Trimming removed 8 bases at V and 4 bases at J, with 14 bases between. The CDR3 is made up of 13 amino acids. From germline, CDR1 is SSHAT and CDR2 FNYEAQ (reference sequence). The CDR3 protein is CASAPLRGTEAFF. The CDR3 region has the DNA TGTGCCAGCGCTCCGCTGCGGGGCACTGAAGCTTTCTTT.

The rearrangement uses TRBV10-3 and TRBJ1-4; the D is unclear. Germline V gene lookup returns CDR1 ENHRY and CDR2 SYGVKD. There are 14 residues in the CDR3. Trimming cost V 4 bases and J 5 bases, with 11 bases left between them. In DNA form, the CDR3 reads TGTGCCATCAGTGGAGGAGGAGACAATGAAAAACTGTTTTTT. Protein: CAISGGGDNEKLFF.

The V and J genes are TRBV10-1 and TRBJ1-6; no definite D call. Germline V gives CDR1 WNHNN, CDR2 SYGVQD (reference sequence). This CDR3 comprises 15 residues. V was pared by 3 bases and J by 3 bases, with 9 bases between. The CDR3 sequence: CASSDSKDYNSPLHF. CDR3 DNA sequence: TGCGCCAGCAGTGACAGTAAAGACTATAATTCACCCCTCCACTTT.

The genes are TRBV6-5 and TRBJ2-2; 8 nucleotides agree with TRBD1. CDR1 is MNHEY and CDR2 is SVGAGI in the germline V gene. The V and J ends lost 6 bases and 1 base, in that order; junction bases with no gene match: 4. This CDR3 region has 15 residues. Here the CDR3 reads CASRRQGLNTGELFF. DNA of the CDR3: TGTGCCAGCAGAAGACAGGGGTTGAACACCGGGGAGCTGTTTTTT.

V and J are TRBV24-1 and TRBJ1-2; D is unresolved. CDR3 length equals 12 residues. CDR1 is KGHDR, CDR2 SFDVKD, per germline. The V gene lost 3 bases and the J gene lost 8 bases, with 9 bases spanning the gap. The CDR3 DNA reads as TGTGCCACCAGTGATACGGCAGGAGGCTACACCTTC. Its protein product is CATSDTAGGYTF.

The J gene is TRBJ1-3, the V gene TRBV28, with 9 positions matching TRBD1. V dropped 5 bases and J dropped 3; count of bases not matched to a gene: 11. The CDR3 loop spans 17 amino acids. Germline V gene data show CDR1 as MDHEN and CDR2 as SYDVKM. DNA for the CDR3: TGTGCCAGCAGTGACTTGGACAGGGGACGGGTTGGAAACACCATATATTTT. This translates into CASSDLDRGRVGNTIYF. The full variable domain, completed using reference TRBV28 and TRBJ1-3, is DVKVTQSSRYLVKRTGEKVFLECVQDMDHENMFWYRQDPGLGLRLIYFSYDVKMKEKGDIPEGYSVSREKKERFSLILESASTNQTSMYLCASSDLDRGRVGNTIYFGEGSWLTVV.

This clone was detected only once. The chain carries TRBV4-1 and TRBJ1-2; 10 bases agree with TRBD1. The V gene end was trimmed by 8 bases and the J gene end by 5 bases; junction bases not matched to a gene: 11. CDR1 is MGHRA and CDR2 is YSYEKL in the germline V gene. This CDR3 has 15 amino acids. CDR3: CASGRQGASGYGYTF. CDR3 nucleotide sequence: TGCGCCAGCGGTCGACAGGGGGCCTCCGGGTATGGCTACACCTTC.

The chain combines TRBV6-5 with TRBJ2-7; TRBD1 matches 7 bases. Germline V gives CDR1 MNHEY, CDR2 SVGAGI. The CDR3 runs 14 residues. Trimming at V came to 7 bases and at J to 0 bases, leaving 6 bases not matched to a gene. CDR3 sequence (DNA): TGTGCCAGCACCCAGGGGGACAGCTCCTACGAGCAGTACGTC. Translation: CASTQGDSSYEQYV.

In the case of this clone: The identical CDR3 is also encoded by other nucleotide sequences in the sample. The CDR3 sequence: CASSLGTAQETQYF. The CDR3 region has the DNA TGCGCCAGCAGCTTGGGGACAGCTCAAGAGACCCAGTACTTC. The chain combines TRBV5-1 with TRBJ2-5, with a tentative D call TRBD1 (6 bases). Germline V lookup: CDR1 SGHRS, CDR2 YFSETQ. The V gene lost 0 bases and the J gene lost 2 bases, with 8 bases spanning the gap. This CDR3 spans 14 amino acids.

This chain uses TRBV4-2 with TRBJ2-2; D unresolved. CDR3 length equals 16 residues. Trimming pared 0 bases from V and 4 bases from J, leaving 12 bases between. Germline CDR1 and CDR2: LGHNA and YNFKEQ. CDR3: CASSQEGAPVTGELFF. The CDR3 bases are TGTGCCAGCAGCCAAGAGGGCGCGCCGGTCACCGGGGAGCTGTTTTTT.

The chain employs TRBV7-6 and TRBJ2-5; D not certain. Per the germline V gene, CDR1 is SGHVS and CDR2 is FNYEAQ. This CDR3 has 10 residues. The V end was cut by 7 bases, the J end by 2 bases, with 2 bases between. For the CDR3, the DNA is TGTGCCAGCACTCAAGAGACCCAGTACTTC. Its protein product is CASTQETQYF.

The chain couples TRBV15 to TRBJ2-7, with TRBD1 identical over 7 bases. Germline trimming cut 5 bases from V and 0 bases from J; bases unmatched to any gene: 7. Germline V gene data show CDR1 as LNHNV and CDR2 as YYDKDF (reference sequence). CDR3 length: 15 amino acids. CDR3 nucleotide sequence: TGTGCCACCAGCCCAGACAGGGTTCGCTCCTACGAGCAGTACTTC. Encoded protein: CATSPDRVRSYEQYF.